Below are 5 T cell receptor beta chains sequenced from a single sample in a study of cytotoxic CD8 clonotypes in ibrutinib-treated CLL. Libraries were prepared by immunoSEQ multiplex PCR; TCRdb keeps only in-frame clonotypes and omits some of them. The repertoire holds more than 60,000 clones, with 75% to 90% as singletons. Sequencing was performed on PBMCs, taken after 24 months of ibrutinib treatment. The receptors stem from a human donor with chronic lymphocytic leukemia.

This chain joins TRBV27 and TRBJ2-7; TRBD2 matches at 8 bases. V dropped 6 bases and J dropped 4; count of bases not matched to a gene: 8. There are 14 residues in the CDR3. CDR1 and CDR2 (germline): MNHEY, SMNVEV (reference sequence). CDR3 residues: CASRILAGNYEQYF. The CDR3, as DNA: TGTGCCAGCAGAATTCTAGCGGGTAATTACGAGCAGTACTTC.

The chain couples TRBV9 to TRBJ2-1; TRBD2 might be the D (5 bases). This CDR3 region has 14 residues. The V end was cut by 3 bases, the J end by 0 bases, with 7 bases between. Germline loops: CDR1 SGDLS, CDR2 YYNGEE. The CDR3 sequence: CASSATSSYNEQFF. CDR3 DNA: TGTGCCAGCAGCGCAACTAGCTCCTACAATGAGCAGTTCTTC.

The chain carries TRBV7-2 and TRBJ2-2, with TRBD2 matching over 7 bases. The CDR3 is 16 residues long. Trimming removed 5 bases from V and 0 bases from J; junction bases left unmatched: 6. Germline CDR1 and CDR2: SGHTA and FQGNSA. Here the CDR3 DNA reads TGTGCCAGCAGCCTACTCGGGACTACGAACACCGGGGAGCTGTTTTTT. It yields the protein CASSLLGTTNTGELFF.

The chain uses TRBV30 and TRBJ1-4; TRBD1 is a possible D gene (6 bases). Deletions cut 7 bases from V and 6 bases from J, with 18 bases between. The germline gives CDR1 GTSNPN, CDR2 SVGIG (reference sequence). CDR3 length: 14 residues. As DNA, the CDR3 is TGTGCCTTGGAGGGGGGGCAGGCGGATGAAAAACTGTTTTTT. This codes for CALEGGQADEKLFF.

The chain couples TRBV2 to TRBJ2-7, with a weak D call TRBD2 (6 bases). The V gene lost 1 base and the J gene lost 6 bases, with 19 bases spanning the gap. The CDR3 sequence is 16 residues long. From germline, CDR1 is SNHLY and CDR2 FYNNEI. The CDR3 reads CASSEEAGPKWGEQYF. The DNA of the CDR3 is TGTGCCAGCAGTGAAGAGGCGGGACCCAAGTGGGGCGAGCAGTACTTC. Drawing the rest from reference TRBV2 and TRBJ2-7, the complete variable domain is EPEVTQTPSHQVTQMGQEVILRCVPISNHLYFYWYRQILGQKVEFLVSFYNNEISEKSEIFDDQFSVERPDGSNFTLKIRSTKLEDSAMYFCASSEEAGPKWGEQYFGPGTRLTVT.